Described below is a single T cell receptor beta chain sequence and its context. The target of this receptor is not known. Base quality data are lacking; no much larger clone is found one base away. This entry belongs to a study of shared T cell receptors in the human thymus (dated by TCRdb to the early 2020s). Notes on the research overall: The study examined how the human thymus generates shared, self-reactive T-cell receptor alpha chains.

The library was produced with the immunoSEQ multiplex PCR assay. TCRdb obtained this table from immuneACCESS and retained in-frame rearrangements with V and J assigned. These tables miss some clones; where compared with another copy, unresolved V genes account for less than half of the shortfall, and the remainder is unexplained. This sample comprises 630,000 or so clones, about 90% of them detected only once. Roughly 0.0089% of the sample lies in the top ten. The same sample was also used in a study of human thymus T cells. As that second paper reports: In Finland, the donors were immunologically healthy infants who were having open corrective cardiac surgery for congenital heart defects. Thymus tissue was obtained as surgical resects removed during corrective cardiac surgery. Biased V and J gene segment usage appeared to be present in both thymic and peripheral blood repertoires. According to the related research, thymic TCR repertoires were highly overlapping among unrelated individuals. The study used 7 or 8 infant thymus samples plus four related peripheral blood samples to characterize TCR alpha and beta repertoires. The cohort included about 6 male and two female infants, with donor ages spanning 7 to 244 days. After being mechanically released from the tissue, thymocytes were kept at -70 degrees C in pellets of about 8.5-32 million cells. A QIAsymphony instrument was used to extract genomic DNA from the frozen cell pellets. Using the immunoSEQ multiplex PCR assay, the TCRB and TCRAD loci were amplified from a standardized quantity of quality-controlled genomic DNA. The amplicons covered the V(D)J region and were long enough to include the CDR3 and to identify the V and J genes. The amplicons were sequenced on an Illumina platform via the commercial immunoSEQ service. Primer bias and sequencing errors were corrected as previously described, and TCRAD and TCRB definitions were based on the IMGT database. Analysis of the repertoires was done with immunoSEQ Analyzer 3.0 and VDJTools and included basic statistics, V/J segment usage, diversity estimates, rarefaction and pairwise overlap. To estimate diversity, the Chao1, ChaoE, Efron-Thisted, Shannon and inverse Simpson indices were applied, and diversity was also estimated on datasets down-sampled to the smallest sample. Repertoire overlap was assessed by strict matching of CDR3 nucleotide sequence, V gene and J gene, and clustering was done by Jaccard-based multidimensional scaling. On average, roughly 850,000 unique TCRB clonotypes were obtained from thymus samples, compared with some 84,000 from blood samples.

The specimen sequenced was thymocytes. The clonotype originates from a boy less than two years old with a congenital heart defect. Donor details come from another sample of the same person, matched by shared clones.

CDR3 loop: CASSDGSGTGELFF. The DNA sequence reads TGTGCCAGCAGTGACGGTAGTGGCACCGGGGAGCTGTTTTTT. Rearrangement joined TRBV6-4 to TRBJ2-2; the D gene assignment is ambiguous. Cut back by 2 bases and 4 bases, the V and J ends lie 8 bases apart. From cysteine to phenylalanine, the CDR3 is 14 amino acids long. Only CDR3 DNA is held: 42 bases, read in frame from base 1. The CDR1 and CDR2 encoded by the germline V gene are MRHNA and SNTAGT.